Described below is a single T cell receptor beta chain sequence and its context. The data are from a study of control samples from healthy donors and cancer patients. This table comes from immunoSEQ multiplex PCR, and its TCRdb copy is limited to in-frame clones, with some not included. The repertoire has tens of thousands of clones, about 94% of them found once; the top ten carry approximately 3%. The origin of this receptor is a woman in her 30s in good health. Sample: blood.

The CDR3, as DNA: TGTGCCAGCAGTTACGGCAGGGGGGTTACACCCCTCCACTTT. This translates into CASSYGRGVTPLHF. The rearrangement joins TRBV6-5 to TRBJ1-6; the match to TRBD1 covers 7 bases. The CDR3 consists of 14 residues. The V gene end was trimmed by 2 bases and the J gene end by 11 bases; junction bases not matched to a gene: 6. From germline, CDR1 is MNHEY and CDR2 SVGAGI.